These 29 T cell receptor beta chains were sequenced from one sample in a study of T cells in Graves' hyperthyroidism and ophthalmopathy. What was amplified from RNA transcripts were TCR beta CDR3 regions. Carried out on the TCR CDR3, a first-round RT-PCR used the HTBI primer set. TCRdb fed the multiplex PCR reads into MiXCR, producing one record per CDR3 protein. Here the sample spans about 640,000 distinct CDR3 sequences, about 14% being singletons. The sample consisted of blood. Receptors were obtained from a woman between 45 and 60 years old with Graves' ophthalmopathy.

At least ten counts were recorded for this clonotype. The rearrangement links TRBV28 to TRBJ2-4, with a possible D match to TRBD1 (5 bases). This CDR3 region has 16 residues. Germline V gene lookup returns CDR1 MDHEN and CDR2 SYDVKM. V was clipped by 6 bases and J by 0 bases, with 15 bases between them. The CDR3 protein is CASRSRGFLAKNIQYF. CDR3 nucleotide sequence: TGTGCCAGCAGATCTAGGGGCTTCCTAGCCAAAAACATTCAGTACTTC.

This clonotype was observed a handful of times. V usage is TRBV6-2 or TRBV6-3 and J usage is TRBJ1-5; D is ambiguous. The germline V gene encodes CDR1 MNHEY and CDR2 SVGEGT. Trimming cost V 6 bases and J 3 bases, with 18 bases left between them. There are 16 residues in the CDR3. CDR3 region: CASSSNRPYDNQPQHF. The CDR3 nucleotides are TGTGCCAGCAGCTCAAACAGACCTTATGACAATCAGCCCCAGCATTTT.

CDR3 sequence (DNA): TGTGCCAGTAGTACCCTTCTGACAGGGGTTATTTCTGGGGCCAACGTCCTGACTTTC. This codes for CASSTLLTGVISGANVLTF. The rearrangement joins TRBV19 to TRBJ2-6, with TRBD1 identical over 8 bases. The CDR3 runs to 19 residues. The germline V gene has CDR1 LNHDA and CDR2 SQIVND (reference sequence). Trimming at V came to 4 bases and at J to 1 base, leaving 12 bases not matched to a gene.

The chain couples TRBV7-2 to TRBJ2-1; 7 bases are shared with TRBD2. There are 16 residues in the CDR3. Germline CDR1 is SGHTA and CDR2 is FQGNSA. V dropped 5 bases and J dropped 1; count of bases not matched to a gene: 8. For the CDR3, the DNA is TGTGCCAGCAGCCCATGGGAGGGTATTTCCTACAATGAGCAGTTCTTC. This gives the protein CASSPWEGISYNEQFF. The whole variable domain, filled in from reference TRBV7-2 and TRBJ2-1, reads GAGVSQSPSNKVTEKGKDVELRCDPISGHTALYWYRQSLGQGLEFLIYFQGNSAPDKSGLPSDRFSAERTGGSVSTLTIQRTQQEDSAVYLCASSPWEGISYNEQFFGPGTRLTVL.

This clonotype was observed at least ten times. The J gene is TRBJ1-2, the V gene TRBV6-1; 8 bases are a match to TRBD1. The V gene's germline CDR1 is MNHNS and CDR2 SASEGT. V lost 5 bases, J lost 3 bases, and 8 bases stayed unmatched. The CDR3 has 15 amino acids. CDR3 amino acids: CASSSRQGFDYGYTF. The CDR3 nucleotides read TGTGCCAGCAGTTCGCGACAGGGGTTTGACTATGGCTACACCTTC.

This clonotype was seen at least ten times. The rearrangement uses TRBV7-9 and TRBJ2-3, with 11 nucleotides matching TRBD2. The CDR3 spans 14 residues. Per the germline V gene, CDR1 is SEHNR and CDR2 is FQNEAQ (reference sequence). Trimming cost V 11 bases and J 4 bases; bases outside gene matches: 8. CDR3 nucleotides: TGTGCCTACGAATTAGCGGGAGGGTCAGATACGCAGTATTTT. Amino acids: CAYELAGGSDTQYF.

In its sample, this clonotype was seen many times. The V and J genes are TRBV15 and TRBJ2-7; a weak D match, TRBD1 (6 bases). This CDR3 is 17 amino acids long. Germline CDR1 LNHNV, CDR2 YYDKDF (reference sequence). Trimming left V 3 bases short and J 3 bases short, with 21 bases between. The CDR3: CATSSLTGSLGYYEQYF. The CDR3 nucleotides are TGTGCCACCAGCAGTCTAACAGGGTCCCTTGGTTACTACGAGCAGTACTTC.

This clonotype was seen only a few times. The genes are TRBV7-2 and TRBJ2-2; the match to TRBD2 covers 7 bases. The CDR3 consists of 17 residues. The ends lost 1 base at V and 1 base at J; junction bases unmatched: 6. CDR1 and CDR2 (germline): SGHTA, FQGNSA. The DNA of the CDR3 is TGTGCCAGCAGCTTAGGAAGGACTAGGGGGAACACCGGGGAGCTGTTTTTT. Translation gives CASSLGRTRGNTGELFF.

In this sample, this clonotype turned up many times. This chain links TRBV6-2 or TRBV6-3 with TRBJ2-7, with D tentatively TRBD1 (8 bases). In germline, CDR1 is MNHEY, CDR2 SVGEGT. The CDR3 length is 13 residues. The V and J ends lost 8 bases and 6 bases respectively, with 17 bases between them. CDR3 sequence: CASDRGGLGEQYF. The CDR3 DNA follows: TGTGCCAGCGACAGGGGAGGGTTGGGCGAGCAGTACTTC.

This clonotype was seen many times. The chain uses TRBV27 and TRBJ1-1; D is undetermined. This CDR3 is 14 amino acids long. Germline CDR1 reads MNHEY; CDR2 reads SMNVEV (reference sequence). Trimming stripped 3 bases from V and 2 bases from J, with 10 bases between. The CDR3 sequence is CASSFRQSNTEAFF. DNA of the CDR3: TGTGCCAGCAGTTTTCGGCAGTCAAACACTGAAGCTTTCTTT.

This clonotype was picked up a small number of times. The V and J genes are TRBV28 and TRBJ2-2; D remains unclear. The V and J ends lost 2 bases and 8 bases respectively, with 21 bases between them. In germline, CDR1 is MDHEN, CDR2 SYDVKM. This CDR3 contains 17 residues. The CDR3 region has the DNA TGTGCCAGCAGTTTAATGTATGATTCCCTCTCTCGGGGGGAGCTGTTTTTT. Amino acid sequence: CASSLMYDSLSRGELFF.

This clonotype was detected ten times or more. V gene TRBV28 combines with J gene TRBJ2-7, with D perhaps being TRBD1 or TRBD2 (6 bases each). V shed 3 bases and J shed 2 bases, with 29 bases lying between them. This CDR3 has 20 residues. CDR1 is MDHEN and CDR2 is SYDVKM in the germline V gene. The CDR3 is CASSFKGTGAQLELPYEQYF. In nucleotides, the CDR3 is TGTGCCAGCAGTTTTAAGGGTACGGGGGCTCAGCTTGAGCTGCCCTACGAGCAGTACTTC. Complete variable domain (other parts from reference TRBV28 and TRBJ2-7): DVKVTQSSRYLVKRTGEKVFLECVQDMDHENMFWYRQDPGLGLRLIYFSYDVKMKEKGDIPEGYSVSREKKERFSLILESASTNQTSMYLCASSFKGTGAQLELPYEQYFGPGTRLTVT.

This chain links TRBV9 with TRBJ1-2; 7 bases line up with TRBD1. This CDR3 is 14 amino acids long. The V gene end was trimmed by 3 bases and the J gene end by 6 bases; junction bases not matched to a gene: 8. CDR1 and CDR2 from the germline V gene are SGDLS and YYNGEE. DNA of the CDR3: TGTGCCAGCAGCGCCATCAGACAGGGCGATGGCTACACCTTC. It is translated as CASSAIRQGDGYTF.

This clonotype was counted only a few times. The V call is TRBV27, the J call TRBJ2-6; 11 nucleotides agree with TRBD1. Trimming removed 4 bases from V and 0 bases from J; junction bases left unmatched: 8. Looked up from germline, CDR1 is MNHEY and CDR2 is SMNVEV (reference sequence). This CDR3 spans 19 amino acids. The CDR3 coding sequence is TGTGCCAGCAGTTCTGGGACAGGGGGATACCTCTCTGGGGCCAACGTCCTGACTTTC. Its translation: CASSSGTGGYLSGANVLTF.

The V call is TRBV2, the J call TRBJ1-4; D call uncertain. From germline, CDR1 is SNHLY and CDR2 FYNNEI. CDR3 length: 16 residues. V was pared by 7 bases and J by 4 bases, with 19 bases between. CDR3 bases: TGTGCCAGCAACACCTTTTTGGGGTTAGGTAATGAAAAACTGTTTTTT. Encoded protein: CASNTFLGLGNEKLFF.

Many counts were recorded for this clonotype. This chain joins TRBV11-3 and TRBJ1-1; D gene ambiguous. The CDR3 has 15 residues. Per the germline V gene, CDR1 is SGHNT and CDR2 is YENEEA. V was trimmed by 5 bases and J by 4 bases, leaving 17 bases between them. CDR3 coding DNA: TGTGCCAGCAGCCACCGGACCGGAGCGCCCACTGAAGCTTTCTTT. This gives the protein CASSHRTGAPTEAFF.

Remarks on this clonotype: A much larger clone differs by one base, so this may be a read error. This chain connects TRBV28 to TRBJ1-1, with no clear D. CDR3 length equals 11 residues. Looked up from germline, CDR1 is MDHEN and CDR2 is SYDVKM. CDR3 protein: CASSVPPEASF. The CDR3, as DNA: TGTGCCAGCAGCGTCCCCCCTGAAGCTTCCTTT.

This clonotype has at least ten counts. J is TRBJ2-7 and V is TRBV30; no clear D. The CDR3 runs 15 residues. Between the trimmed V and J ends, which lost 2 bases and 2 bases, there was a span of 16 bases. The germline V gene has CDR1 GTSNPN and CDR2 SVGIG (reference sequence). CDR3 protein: CAWSHLGEITYEQYF. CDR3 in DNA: TGTGCCTGGAGTCATCTGGGTGAGATAACCTACGAGCAGTACTTC.

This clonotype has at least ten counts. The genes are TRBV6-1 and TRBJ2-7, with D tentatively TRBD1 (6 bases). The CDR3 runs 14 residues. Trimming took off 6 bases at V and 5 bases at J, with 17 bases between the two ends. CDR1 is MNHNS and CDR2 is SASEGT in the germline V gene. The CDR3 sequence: CASRGPTGIHEQYF. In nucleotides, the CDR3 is TGTGCCAGCAGGGGACCTACAGGGATCCACGAGCAGTACTTC.

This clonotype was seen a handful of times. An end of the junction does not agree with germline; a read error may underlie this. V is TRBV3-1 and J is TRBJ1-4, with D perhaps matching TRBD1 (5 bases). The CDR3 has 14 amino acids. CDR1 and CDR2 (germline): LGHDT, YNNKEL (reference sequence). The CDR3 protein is CASSQAPGGEKQFF. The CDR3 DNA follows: TGTGCCAGCAGCCAAGCCCCTGGGGGTGAAAAACAGTTTTTT.

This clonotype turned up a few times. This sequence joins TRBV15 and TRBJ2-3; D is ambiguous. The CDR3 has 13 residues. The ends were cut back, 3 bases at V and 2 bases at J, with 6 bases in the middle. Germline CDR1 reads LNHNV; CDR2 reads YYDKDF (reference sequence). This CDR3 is CATSSTHTDTQYF. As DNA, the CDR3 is TGTGCCACCAGCAGCACTCACACAGATACGCAGTATTTT.

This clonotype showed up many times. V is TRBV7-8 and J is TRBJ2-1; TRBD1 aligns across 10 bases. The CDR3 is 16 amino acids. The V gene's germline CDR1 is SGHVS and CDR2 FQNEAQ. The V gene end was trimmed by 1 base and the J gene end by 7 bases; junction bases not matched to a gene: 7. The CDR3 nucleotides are TGTGCCAGCAGCTTAGAGTTCTGGACAGGGGGAAATGAGCAGTTCTTC. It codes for CASSLEFWTGGNEQFF.

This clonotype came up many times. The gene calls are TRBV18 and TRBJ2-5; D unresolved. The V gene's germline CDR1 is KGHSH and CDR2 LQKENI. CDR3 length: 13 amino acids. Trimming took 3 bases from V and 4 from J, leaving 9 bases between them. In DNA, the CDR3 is TGTGCCAGCTCACCGGCCCTAGGAGAGACCCAGTACTTC. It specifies CASSPALGETQYF.

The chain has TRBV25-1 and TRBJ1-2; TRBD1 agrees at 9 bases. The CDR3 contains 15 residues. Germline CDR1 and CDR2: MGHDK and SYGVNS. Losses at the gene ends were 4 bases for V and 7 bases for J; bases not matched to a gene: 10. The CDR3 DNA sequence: TGTGCCAGCAGTGCGTGGGACAGGGATCGCTCTGGCTACACCTTC. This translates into CASSAWDRDRSGYTF.

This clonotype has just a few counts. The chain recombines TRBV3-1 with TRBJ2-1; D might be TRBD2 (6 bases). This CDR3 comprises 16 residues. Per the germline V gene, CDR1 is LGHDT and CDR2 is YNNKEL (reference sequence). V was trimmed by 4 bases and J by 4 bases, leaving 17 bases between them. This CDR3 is CASSRLGLAPYNEQFF. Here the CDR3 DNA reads TGTGCCAGCAGCCGCCTAGGGCTAGCGCCTTACAATGAGCAGTTCTTC.

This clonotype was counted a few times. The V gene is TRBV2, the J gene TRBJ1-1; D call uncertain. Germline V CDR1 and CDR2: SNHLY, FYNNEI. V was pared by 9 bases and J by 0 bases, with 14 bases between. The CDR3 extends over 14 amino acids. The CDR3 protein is CASKSRVMNTEAFF. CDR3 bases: TGTGCCAGTAAGTCCCGTGTTATGAACACTGAAGCTTTCTTT. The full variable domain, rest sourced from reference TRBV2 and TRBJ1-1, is EPEVTQTPSHQVTQMGQEVILRCVPISNHLYFYWYRQILGQKVEFLVSFYNNEISEKSEIFDDQFSVERPDGSNFTLKIRSTKLEDSAMYFCASKSRVMNTEAFFGQGTRLTVV.

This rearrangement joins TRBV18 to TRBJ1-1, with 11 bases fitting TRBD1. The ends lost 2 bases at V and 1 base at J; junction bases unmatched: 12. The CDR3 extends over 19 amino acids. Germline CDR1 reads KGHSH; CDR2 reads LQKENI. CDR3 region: CASSPVVWGGQGENTEAFF. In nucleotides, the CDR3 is TGTGCCAGCTCACCAGTTGTTTGGGGGGGACAGGGGGAGAACACTGAAGCTTTCTTT.

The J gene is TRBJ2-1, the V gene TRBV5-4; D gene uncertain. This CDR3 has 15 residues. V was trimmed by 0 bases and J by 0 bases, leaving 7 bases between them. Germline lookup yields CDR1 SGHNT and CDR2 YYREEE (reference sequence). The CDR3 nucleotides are TGTGCCAGCAGCTTGGCCTTCTCCTCCTACAATGAGCAGTTCTTC. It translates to CASSLAFSSYNEQFF.

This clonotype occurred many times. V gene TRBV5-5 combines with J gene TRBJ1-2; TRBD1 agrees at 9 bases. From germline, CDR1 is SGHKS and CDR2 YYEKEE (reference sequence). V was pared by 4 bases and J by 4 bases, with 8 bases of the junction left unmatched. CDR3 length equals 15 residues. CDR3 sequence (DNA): TGTGCCAGCAGCGCGATTGGGACAGGGATCTATGGCTACACCTTC. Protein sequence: CASSAIGTGIYGYTF.